This T cell receptor beta chain was sequenced during a study of spatial heterogeneity in lung cancer. With 4 bases removed from V and 0 bases from J, the gap between germline ends came to 10 bases. Germline V gives CDR1 SEHNR, CDR2 FQNEAQ (reference sequence). The CDR3 has 14 residues. As for time point: sample taken at primary tumor resection. A total of some 70 untreated early-stage non-small cell lung cancer patients served as donors. No cells were sorted before sequencing. The whole RNA sequenced was extracted from tumor, nontumor lung or frozen PBMC. This clonotype came up many times. The antigen is not known. Study results and limitations: Detection of ubiquitous tumor TCRs in blood was higher at resection than follow-up.

TCRdb ran MiXCR on the 5' RACE reads and lists one entry per CDR3 protein. The table lists tens of thousands of distinct CDR3 sequences, approximately 5.8% of them singletons, with less than 35% in the top ten. The TCR sequence derives from a male donor with early-stage non-small cell lung cancer. The rearrangement joins TRBV7-9 to TRBJ2-7; D call uncertain. The specimen was PBMCs, collected at surgery. CDR3 DNA: TGTGCCAGCAGCTCCGGACGGAGCTCCTACGAGCAGTACTTC. Translating gives CASSSGRSSYEQYF.